Presented here are 23 T cell receptor beta chains from one specimen sequenced in a study of neurological immune-mediated disorders. TCRdb reanalysed the 5' RACE reads using MiXCR and keeps one entry per CDR3 protein. The sample yields 40,000 to 60,000 distinct CDR3 sequences, about 3.7% seen once. Sequencing used PBMCs. Every receptor here comes from a man aged 40-55 years with multiple sclerosis.

Comments on this clonotype: Since no conserved phenylalanine or tryptophan closes the CDR3, a read error is the likely cause. The chain recombines TRBV5-1 with TRBJ2-5; D gene unclear. Between the trimmed V and J ends, which lost 2 bases and 2 bases, there was a span of 1 base. The CDR3 runs 11 residues. The germline gives CDR1 SGHRS, CDR2 YFSETQ. In DNA, the CDR3 is TGCGCCAGCAGCTTTCAAGAGACCCAGTACTAC. This gives the protein CASSFQETQYY.

This clonotype was seen many times. This chain uses TRBV7-9 with TRBJ2-3, with TRBD2 as a possible D gene (6 bases). Trimming removed 7 bases at V and 0 bases at J, with 14 bases between. Looked up from germline, CDR1 is SEHNR and CDR2 is FQNEAQ (reference sequence). There are 15 residues in the CDR3. The CDR3 DNA reads as TGTGCCAGCAACAACCGGGACTGGAGCACAGATACGCAGTATTTT. This translates into CASNNRDWSTDTQYF. Full variable domain (missing parts from reference TRBV7-9 and TRBJ2-3): DTGVSQNPRHKITKRGQNVTFRCDPISEHNRLYWYRQTLGQGPEFLTYFQNEAQLEKSRLLSDRFSAERPKGSFSTLEIQRTEQGDSAMYLCASNNRDWSTDTQYFGPGTRLTVL.

This clonotype was recorded many times. The V and J genes are TRBV7-6 and TRBJ2-7; no clear D. The length of the CDR3 is 14 residues. Trimming removed 5 bases from V and 1 base from J, with 12 bases in between. The germline V gene encodes CDR1 SGHVS and CDR2 FNYEAQ. CDR3 region: CASSPSMSSYEQYF. Written as DNA, the CDR3 is TGTGCCAGCAGCCCAAGCATGAGTTCCTACGAGCAGTACTTC.

This clonotype was detected many times. The chain recombines TRBV6-5 with TRBJ1-1; D remains unclear. Germline V gene lookup returns CDR1 MNHEY and CDR2 SVGAGI. V lost 7 bases and J lost 4, with 13 bases in between. The CDR3 totals 13 residues. CDR3 sequence: CASTEPGGTEAFF. As DNA, the CDR3 is TGTGCCAGCACCGAACCCGGCGGCACTGAAGCTTTCTTT.

There are many counts of this clonotype. The rearrangement joins TRBV5-1 to TRBJ2-7; D perhaps matches TRBD2 (5 bases). The germline CDR1 and CDR2 sequences are SGHRS and YFSETQ. V lost 2 bases and J 2 bases, leaving 8 bases between the germline ends. The CDR3 is 13 amino acids. The CDR3 region is CASSLRGTYEQYF. CDR3 DNA: TGCGCCAGCAGCTTAAGAGGGACCTACGAGCAGTACTTC.

This clonotype was picked up a small number of times. At one end the junction does not follow the germline gene, possibly because of a read error. The chain employs TRBV12-3 or TRBV12-4 and TRBJ1-5; 8 bases agree with TRBD1. This CDR3 contains 14 residues. This chain's CDR3 is CASSLTGGAQPQNF. The CDR3 DNA sequence: TGTGCCAGCAGTCTTACAGGGGGGGCGCAGCCCCAGAATTTT.

In its sample, this clonotype was seen many times. Sequence at one end of the junction differs from germline and may be a read error. The chain carries TRBV20-1 and TRBJ2-6; D may be TRBD1 (5 bases). From germline, CDR1 is DFQATT and CDR2 SNEGSKA (reference sequence). The CDR3 covers 13 residues. The DNA for the CDR3 is TGCAGTGCAAAGCCAGCTGGGGCCAAAGTCCTGACTTTC. Its translation is CSAKPAGAKVLTF.

This clonotype occurred once. Just one base apart from a much larger clone, this may be a read error. The chain is built from TRBV20-1 and TRBJ1-2, with 7 bases lining up with TRBD1. This CDR3 comprises 13 residues. Trimming took 8 bases from V and 9 from J; bases not matched to a gene: 15. Germline V CDR1 and CDR2: DFQATT, SNEGSKA (reference sequence). This CDR3 is CSSSNGDRVSYTF. The CDR3 bases are TGCAGTTCTTCCAACGGAGACAGGGTTAGCTACACCTTC.

This clonotype was counted ten times or more. The genes are TRBV3-1 and TRBJ1-2; 8 nucleotides agree with TRBD1. V lost 1 base to trimming and J lost 7 bases; unmatched junction nucleotides: 8. The length of the CDR3 is 15 residues. The germline V gene has CDR1 LGHDT and CDR2 YNNKEL (reference sequence). The CDR3 loop reads CASSQASRDRFGYTF. The CDR3 nucleotides are TGTGCCAGCAGCCAAGCGTCCCGGGACAGGTTTGGCTACACCTTC.

The rearrangement links TRBV7-6 to TRBJ2-5; 9 nucleotides align to TRBD1. This CDR3 has 16 residues. Germline-derived CDR1 and CDR2 are SGHVS and FNYEAQ. Losses at the gene ends were 1 base for V and 5 bases for J; bases not matched to a gene: 8. The CDR3 DNA is TGTGCCAGCAGCTTAGGGGACAGGGCAGTCGGGGAGACCCAGTACTTC. Protein sequence: CASSLGDRAVGETQYF.

This clonotype was seen at least ten times. J is TRBJ1-3 and V is TRBV7-3; the D gene is possibly TRBD1 (6 bases). The V and J ends lost 0 bases and 6 bases respectively, with 9 bases between them. Germline V gene sequence: CDR1 SGHTA, CDR2 FQGTGA. The CDR3 runs 14 residues. This CDR3 is CASSLTAGENTIYF. CDR3 DNA: TGTGCCAGCAGCTTAACGGCAGGGGAAAACACCATATATTTT.

This clonotype has ten or more counts. The chain combines TRBV12-3 or TRBV12-4 with TRBJ1-5; no firm D call. The CDR3 loop spans 14 amino acids. The V and J ends lost 4 bases and 2 bases respectively, with 9 bases between them. The CDR3 DNA reads TGTGCCAGCAGTTCGCGGCGAGGCAATCAGCCCCAGCATTTT. Protein: CASSSRRGNQPQHF.

This clonotype came up many times. The chain carries TRBV7-9 and TRBJ2-7, with 8 nucleotides matching TRBD2. CDR1 and CDR2 (germline): SEHNR, FQNEAQ (reference sequence). J was trimmed by 3 bases and V by 3 bases; bases with no gene match: 4. This CDR3 is 14 amino acids long. CDR3 amino acids: CASSFAGGLYEQYF. DNA for the CDR3: TGTGCCAGCAGCTTCGCGGGGGGACTCTACGAGCAGTACTTC.

Ten or more counts support this clonotype. The genes are TRBV10-3 and TRBJ2-4; weak D call: TRBD1 (6 bases). V gave up 5 bases and J gave up 3 bases, with 14 bases separating them. Germline CDR1 and CDR2: ENHRY and SYGVKD. The CDR3 is 15 amino acids. The CDR3 DNA reads as TGTGCCATCAGTTCCTCTTGGGGGCGCAAAAACATTCAGTACTTC. It specifies CAISSSWGRKNIQYF.

This clonotype was picked up many times. The genes are TRBV29-1 and TRBJ2-1; 8 bases line up with TRBD1. The CDR3 extends over 14 amino acids. The germline V gene encodes CDR1 SQVTM and CDR2 ANQGSEA. After removal of 4 bases from V and 7 bases from J, the junction contained 9 bases not matched to a gene. The CDR3 loop reads CSVGLNRGWNEQFF. The CDR3 DNA is TGCAGCGTTGGCTTAAACAGGGGGTGGAATGAGCAGTTCTTC.

This clonotype was detected ten times or more. The genes are TRBV20-1 and TRBJ2-3; unclear D gene. Germline V lookup: CDR1 DFQATT, CDR2 SNEGSKA (reference sequence). The CDR3 contains 14 residues. V was clipped by 1 base and J by 2 bases, with 10 bases between them. CDR3 DNA sequence: TGCAGTGCTAGAGGTCAGGCGAACACAGATACGCAGTATTTT. Its protein product is CSARGQANTDTQYF.

This clonotype was detected many times. The gene calls are TRBV29-1 and TRBJ1-4; D gene ambiguous. Trimming removed 6 bases at V and 0 bases at J, with 8 bases between. The CDR3 loop spans 13 amino acids. The germline V gene encodes CDR1 SQVTM and CDR2 ANQGSEA. The DNA for the CDR3 is TGCAGCGTCCCGGGAGCAACTAATGAAAAACTGTTTTTT. It encodes CSVPGATNEKLFF.

This clonotype was detected many times. The chain links TRBV6-5 to TRBJ2-2; perhaps TRBD2 as D (5 bases). CDR1 MNHEY and CDR2 SVGAGI come from the germline V gene. This CDR3 comprises 14 residues. The V end lost 11 bases, the J end lost 0 bases, and 13 bases lay between the germline ends. In DNA form, the CDR3 reads TGTGCCCGGAACGGGGTAACGAACACCGGGGAGCTGTTTTTT. Protein sequence: CARNGVTNTGELFF.

Ten or more counts support this clonotype. The rearrangement links TRBV29-1 to TRBJ1-1, with D uncertain. Trimming removed 5 bases at V and 0 bases at J, with 13 bases between. CDR1 and CDR2 (germline): SQVTM, ANQGSEA. The CDR3 runs to 14 residues. The CDR3 reads CSVSAPGMNTEAFF. The CDR3 nucleotides read TGCAGCGTTTCGGCCCCCGGCATGAACACTGAAGCTTTCTTT.

The chain employs TRBV7-2 and TRBJ1-1; D is ambiguous. The V gene's germline CDR1 is SGHTA and CDR2 FQGNSA. The CDR3 runs 12 residues. Trimming stripped 4 bases from V and 6 bases from J, with 9 bases between. The CDR3 DNA reads as TGTGCCAGCAGCTCCTTCAGGTCTGAAGCTTTCTTT. This sequence encodes CASSSFRSEAFF.

This clonotype was seen repeatedly, ten times or more. This sequence joins TRBV12-3 or TRBV12-4 and TRBJ2-7; 8 nucleotides match TRBD1. The J segment lost 5 bases and the V segment lost 5 bases, leaving 11 bases of the junction unmatched. The CDR3 length is 15 residues. For the CDR3, the DNA is TGTGCCAGCAGTCTAAACGGACAGGGCCTGGACGAGCAGTACTTC. Encoded protein: CASSLNGQGLDEQYF.

This clonotype was observed many times. The chain combines TRBV5-1 with TRBJ2-5, with TRBD1 identical over 7 bases. The germline gives CDR1 SGHRS, CDR2 YFSETQ. V was clipped by 2 bases and J by 5 bases; unmatched bases: 9. This CDR3 region has 15 residues. CDR3 amino acids: CASSLNPGGRETQYF. In nucleotides, the CDR3 is TGCGCCAGCAGCTTAAATCCAGGGGGACGGGAGACCCAGTACTTC.

Many counts were recorded for this clonotype. This chain joins TRBV20-1 and TRBJ2-3; D may be TRBD1 (5 bases). Looked up from germline, CDR1 is DFQATT and CDR2 is SNEGSKA (reference sequence). There are 14 residues in the CDR3. V was cut by 2 bases and J by 4 bases, with 13 bases left in between. The CDR3 nucleotides are TGCAGTGCTAGAAAGGGCAGGGTCCCAGATACGCAGTATTTT. Protein sequence: CSARKGRVPDTQYF.